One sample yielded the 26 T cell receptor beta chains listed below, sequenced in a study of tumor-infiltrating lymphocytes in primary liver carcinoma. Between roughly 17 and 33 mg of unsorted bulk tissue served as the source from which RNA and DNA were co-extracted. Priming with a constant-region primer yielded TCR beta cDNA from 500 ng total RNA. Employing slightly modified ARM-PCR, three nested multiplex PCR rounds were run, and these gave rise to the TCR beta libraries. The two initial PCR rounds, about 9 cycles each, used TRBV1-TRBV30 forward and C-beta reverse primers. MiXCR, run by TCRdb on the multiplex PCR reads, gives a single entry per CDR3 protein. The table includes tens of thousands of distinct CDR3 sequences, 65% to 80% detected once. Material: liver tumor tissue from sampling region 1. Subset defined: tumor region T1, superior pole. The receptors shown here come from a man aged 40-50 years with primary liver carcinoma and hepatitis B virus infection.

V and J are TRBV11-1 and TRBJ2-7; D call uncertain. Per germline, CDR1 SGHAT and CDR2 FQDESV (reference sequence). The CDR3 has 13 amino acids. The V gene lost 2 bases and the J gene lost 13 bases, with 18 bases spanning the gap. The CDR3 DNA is TGTGCCAGCAGCTTAAGACCGCCCTACGAGTATTACTTC. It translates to CASSLRPPYEYYF.

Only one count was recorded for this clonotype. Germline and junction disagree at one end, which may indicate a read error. The CDR3 sequence: CGVSSSTETFF. In DNA, the CDR3 is TGCGGCGTTTCTTCGAGCACTGAAACTTTCTTT. The chain uses TRBV29-1 and TRBJ1-1; no clear D. The V gene's germline CDR1 is SQVTM and CDR2 ANQGSEA. The CDR3 covers 11 residues.

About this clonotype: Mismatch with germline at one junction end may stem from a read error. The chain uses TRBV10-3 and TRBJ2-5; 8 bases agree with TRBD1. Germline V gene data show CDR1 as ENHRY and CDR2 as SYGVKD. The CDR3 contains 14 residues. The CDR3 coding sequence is TGTGCTATCAGTGGACAGGGCCTTCAAGAGACCCAGTACTTC. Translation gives CAISGQGLQETQYF.

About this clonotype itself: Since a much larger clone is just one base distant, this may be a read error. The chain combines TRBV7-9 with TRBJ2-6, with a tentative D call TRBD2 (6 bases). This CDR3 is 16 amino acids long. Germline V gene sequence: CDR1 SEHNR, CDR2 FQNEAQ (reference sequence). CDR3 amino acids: CTSSFLTGAGANVLTF. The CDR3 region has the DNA TGTACCAGCAGCTTCCTTACGGGGGCTGGGGCCAACGTCCTGACTTTC. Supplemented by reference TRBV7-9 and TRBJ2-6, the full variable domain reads DTGVSQNPRHKITKRGQNVTFRCDPISEHNRLYWYRQTLGQGPEFLTYFQNEAQLEKSRLLSDRFSAERPKGSFSTLEIQRTEQGDSAMYLCTSSFLTGAGANVLTFGAGSRLTVL.

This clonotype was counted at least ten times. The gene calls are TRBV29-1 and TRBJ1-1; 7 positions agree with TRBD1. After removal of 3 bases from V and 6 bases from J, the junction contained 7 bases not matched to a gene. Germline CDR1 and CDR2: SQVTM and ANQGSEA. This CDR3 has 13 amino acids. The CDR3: CSVDSQGVPEAFF. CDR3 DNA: TGCAGCGTTGATTCCCAGGGGGTCCCTGAAGCTTTCTTT.

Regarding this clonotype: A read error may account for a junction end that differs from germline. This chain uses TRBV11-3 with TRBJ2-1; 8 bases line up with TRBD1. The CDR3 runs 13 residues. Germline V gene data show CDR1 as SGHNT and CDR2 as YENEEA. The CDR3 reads CANNLTGGNGQFF. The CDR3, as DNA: TGTGCCAACAACTTAACAGGGGGGAATGGGCAGTTCTTC. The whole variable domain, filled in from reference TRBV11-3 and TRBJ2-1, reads EAGVVQSPRYKIIEKKQPVAFWCNPISGHNTLYWYLQNLGQGPELLIRYENEEAVDDSQLPKDRFSAERLKGVDSTLKIQPAELGDSAVYLCANNLTGGNGQFFGPGTRLTVL.

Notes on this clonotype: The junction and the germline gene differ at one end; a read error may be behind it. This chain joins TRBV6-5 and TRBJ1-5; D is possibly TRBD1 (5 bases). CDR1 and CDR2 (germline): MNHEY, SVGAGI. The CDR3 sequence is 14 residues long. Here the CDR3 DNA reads TGTGCCAGCAGACACGACAGCCTCAGTCAGCCCCAGCGTTTT. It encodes CASRHDSLSQPQRF.

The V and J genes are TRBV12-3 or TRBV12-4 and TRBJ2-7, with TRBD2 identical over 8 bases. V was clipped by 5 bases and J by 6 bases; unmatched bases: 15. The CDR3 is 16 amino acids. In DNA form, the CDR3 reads TGTGCCAGCAGTCCTCAACCTGGGACTAGGAAAGGCGAGCAGTACTTC. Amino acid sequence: CASSPQPGTRKGEQYF.

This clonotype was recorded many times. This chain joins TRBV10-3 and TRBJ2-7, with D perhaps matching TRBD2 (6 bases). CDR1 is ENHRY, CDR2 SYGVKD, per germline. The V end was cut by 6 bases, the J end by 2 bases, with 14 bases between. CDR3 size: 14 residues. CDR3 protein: CAISAGTTPYEQYF. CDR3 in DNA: TGTGCCATCAGCGCGGGGACGACTCCCTACGAGCAGTACTTC.

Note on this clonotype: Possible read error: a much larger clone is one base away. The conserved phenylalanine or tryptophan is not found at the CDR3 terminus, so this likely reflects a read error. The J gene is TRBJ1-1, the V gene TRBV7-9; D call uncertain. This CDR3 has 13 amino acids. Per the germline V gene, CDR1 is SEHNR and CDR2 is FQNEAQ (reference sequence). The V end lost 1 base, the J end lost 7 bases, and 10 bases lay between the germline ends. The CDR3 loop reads CASSLDLAGEAFL. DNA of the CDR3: TGTGCCAGCAGCTTAGATCTTGCGGGTGAAGCTTTCCTT.

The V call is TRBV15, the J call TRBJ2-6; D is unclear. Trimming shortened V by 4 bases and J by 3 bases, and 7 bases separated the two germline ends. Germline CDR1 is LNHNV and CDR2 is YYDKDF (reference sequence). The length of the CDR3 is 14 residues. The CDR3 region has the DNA TGTGCCACCAGCACACGCTGTGGGGCCAACGTCCTGACTTTC. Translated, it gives CATSTRCGANVLTF.

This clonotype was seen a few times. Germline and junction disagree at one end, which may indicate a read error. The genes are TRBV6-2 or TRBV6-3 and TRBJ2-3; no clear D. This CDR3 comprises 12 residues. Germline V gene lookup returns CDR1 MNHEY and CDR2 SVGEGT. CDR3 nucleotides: TGTGCCAGCAGTACCTACACAGATATGCAGTATTTT. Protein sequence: CASSTYTDMQYF.

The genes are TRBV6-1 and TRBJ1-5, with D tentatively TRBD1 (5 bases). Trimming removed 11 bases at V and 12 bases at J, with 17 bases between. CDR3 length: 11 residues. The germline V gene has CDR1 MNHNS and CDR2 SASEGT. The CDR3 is CADSEGVFQHF. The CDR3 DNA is TGTGCCGACAGTGAAGGGGTCTTCCAGCATTTT.

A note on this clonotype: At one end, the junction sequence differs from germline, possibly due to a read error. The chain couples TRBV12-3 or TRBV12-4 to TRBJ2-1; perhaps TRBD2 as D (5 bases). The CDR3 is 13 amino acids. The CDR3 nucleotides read TGTGACAGCATGTTGCAGGAGGCGAGTGAGCAGTTCTTC. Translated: CDSMLQEASEQFF.

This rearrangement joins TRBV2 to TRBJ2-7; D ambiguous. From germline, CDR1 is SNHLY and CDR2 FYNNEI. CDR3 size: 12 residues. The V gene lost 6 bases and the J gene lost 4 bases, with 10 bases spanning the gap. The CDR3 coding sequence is TGTGCCAGCAGGTCCGTCGGGTACGAGCAGTACTTC. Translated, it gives CASRSVGYEQYF.

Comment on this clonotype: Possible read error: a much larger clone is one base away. As DNA, the CDR3 is TGCGCCAGCAGCTTGGAGCCGGGATGCAATCAGCCCCAGCATTTT. This encodes CASSLEPGCNQPQHF. This chain links TRBV5-1 with TRBJ1-5; D gene unclear. Per germline, CDR1 SGHRS and CDR2 YFSETQ. The V end was cut by 0 bases, the J end by 2 bases, with 9 bases between. The CDR3 is made up of 15 amino acids.

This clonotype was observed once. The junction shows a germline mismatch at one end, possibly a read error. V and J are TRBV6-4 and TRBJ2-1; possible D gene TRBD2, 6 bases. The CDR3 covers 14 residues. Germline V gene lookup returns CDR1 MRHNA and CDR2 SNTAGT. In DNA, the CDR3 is TGTGCCAGCAAACCGGGACGGGACTTCAATGAGCAGCTCTTC. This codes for CASKPGRDFNEQLF.

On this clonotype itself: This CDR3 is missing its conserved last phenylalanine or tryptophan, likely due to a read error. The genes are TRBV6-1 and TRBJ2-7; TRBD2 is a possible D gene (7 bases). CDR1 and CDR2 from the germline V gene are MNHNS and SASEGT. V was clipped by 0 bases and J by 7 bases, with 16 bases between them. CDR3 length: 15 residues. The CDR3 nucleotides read TGTGCCAGCAGTGAAGCGGCTAGTGGGAGGGGGGAGCAGTACATC. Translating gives CASSEAASGRGEQYI.

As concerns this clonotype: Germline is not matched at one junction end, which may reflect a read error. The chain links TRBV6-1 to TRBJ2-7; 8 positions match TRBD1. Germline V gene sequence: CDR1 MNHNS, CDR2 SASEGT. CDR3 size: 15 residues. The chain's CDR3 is CARSEAPGQGYEQYF. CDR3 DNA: TGTGCCAGGAGTGAAGCGCCAGGACAGGGCTACGAGCAGTACTTC.

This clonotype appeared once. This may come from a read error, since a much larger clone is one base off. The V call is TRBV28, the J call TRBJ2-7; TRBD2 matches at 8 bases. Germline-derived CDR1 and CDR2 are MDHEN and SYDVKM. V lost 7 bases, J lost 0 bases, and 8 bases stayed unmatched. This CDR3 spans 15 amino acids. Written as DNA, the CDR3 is TGTGCCAGCACCCCAAGCGGGAGCCTCTCCTACGAGCAGTACTTC. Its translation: CASTPSGSLSYEQYF.

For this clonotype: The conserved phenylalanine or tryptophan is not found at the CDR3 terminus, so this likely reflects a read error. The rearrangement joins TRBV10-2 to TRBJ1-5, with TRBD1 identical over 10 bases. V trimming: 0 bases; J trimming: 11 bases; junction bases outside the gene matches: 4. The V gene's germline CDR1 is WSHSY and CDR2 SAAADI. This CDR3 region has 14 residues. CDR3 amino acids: CASSESRTGGSQHL. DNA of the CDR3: TGCGCCAGCAGTGAGTCTCGGACAGGGGGGTCCCAGCATTTA.

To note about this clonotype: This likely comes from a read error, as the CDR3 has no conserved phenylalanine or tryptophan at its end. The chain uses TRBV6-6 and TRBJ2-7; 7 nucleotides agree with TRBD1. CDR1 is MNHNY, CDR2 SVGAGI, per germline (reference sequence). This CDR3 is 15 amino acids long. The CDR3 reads CASSYHRDSSYKQYL. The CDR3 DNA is TGTGCCAGCAGTTATCACCGGGACAGCTCCTACAAGCAGTACTTA.

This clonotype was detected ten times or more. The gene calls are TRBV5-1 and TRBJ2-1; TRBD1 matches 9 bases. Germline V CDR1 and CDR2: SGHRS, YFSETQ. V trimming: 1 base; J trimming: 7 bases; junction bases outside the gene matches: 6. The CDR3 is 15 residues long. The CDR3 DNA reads TGCGCCAGCAGCTTGTGGGACAGGGTAGAAAATGAGCAGTTCTTC. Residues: CASSLWDRVENEQFF. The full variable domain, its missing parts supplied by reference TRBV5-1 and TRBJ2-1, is KAGVTQTPRYLIKTRGQQVTLSCSPISGHRSVSWYQQTPGQGLQFLFEYFSETQRNKGNFPGRFSGRQFSNSRSEMNVSTLELGDSALYLCASSLWDRVENEQFFGPGTRLTVL.

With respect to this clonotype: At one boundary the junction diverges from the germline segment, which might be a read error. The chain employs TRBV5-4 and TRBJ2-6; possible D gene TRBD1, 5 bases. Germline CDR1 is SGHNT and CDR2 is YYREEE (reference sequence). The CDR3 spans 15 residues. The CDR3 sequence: CASSLTELGANVLTF. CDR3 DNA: TGCGCCAGCAGCCTGACAGAGCTTGGGGCCAACGTCCTGACTTTC.

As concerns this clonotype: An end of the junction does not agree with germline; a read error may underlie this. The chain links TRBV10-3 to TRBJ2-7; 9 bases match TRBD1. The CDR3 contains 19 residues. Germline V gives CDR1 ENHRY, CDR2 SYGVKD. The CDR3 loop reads CGISDFPLQAGTGNFEQYF. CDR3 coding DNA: TGTGGCATCAGTGACTTCCCCCTCCAGGCCGGGACAGGGAACTTCGAGCAGTACTTC.

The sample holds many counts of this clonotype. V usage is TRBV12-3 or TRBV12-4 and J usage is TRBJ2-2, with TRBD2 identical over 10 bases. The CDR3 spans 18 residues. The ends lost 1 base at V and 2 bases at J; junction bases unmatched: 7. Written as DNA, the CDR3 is TGTGCCAGCAGTTTAGGGACTAGCGGATTAATAAACACCGGGGAGCTGTTTTTT. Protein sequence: CASSLGTSGLINTGELFF.